The clone carrying this T cell receptor beta chain was observed a handful of times. The target antigen is unknown. These data belong to a study of T-cell memory formation after mild COVID-19. Study-wide points: Contracting CD8+ clones were enriched in EMRA, CD4+ mainly in CM and EM.

CDR3 length: 15 amino acids. The ends lost 6 bases at V and 5 bases at J; junction bases unmatched: 10. The germline V gene encodes CDR1 ENHRY and CDR2 SYGVKD. Libraries for TCRalpha and TCRbeta carried sample barcodes and unique molecular identifiers via 5'RACE. TCRdb re-derived calls from the 5' RACE reads in MiXCR, one entry per CDR3 protein. The table has hundreds of thousands of distinct CDR3 sequences, about a fifth seen once. Specimen: PBMCs or a T cell subset sorted from them (not recorded which). This sequence joins TRBV10-3 and TRBJ2-5, with TRBD1 matching over 9 bases. The source is an adult woman who had mild COVID-19 (a few samples of this study predate the infection). Cell type and time point are not known. The CDR3 spells CAISPGQGLYETQYF. Written as DNA, the CDR3 is TGTGCCATCAGCCCGGGACAGGGACTTTATGAGACCCAGTACTTC.